This TCR beta chain was observed in a study of CD4 T cell repertoires in COVID-19 (dated by TCRdb to about 2021). About the investigation overall: To analyze cross-reactivity, CFSE-low cells were expanded with IL-2 for around ten days and then labeled again and restimulated with spike proteins from other coronaviruses. Naturally processed CD4+ T cell responses to SARS-CoV-2 spike and nucleoprotein were characterized in COVID-19-recovered individuals, and clonal composition was assessed by TCR Vbeta sequencing. Subset-level TCR Vbeta repertoire analysis of SARS-CoV-2-reactive T cells was performed in three recovered individuals.

Library method: the immunoSEQ multiplex PCR assay. The study's own analysis went as follows. To quantify how much the repertoires of different subsets overlapped, the Chao-Jaccard similarity index was used along with counts of shared clonotypes. Held by TCRdb, this immuneACCESS table contains in-frame sequences only and omits some clones. Under half of the omission traces to an unresolved V gene where checked; the cause of the rest is unknown. V and J calls plus clone size are reproduced from that table; the DNA served to infer D and trimming. The sample includes fewer than 100,000 clones, with approximately 83% observed a single time. Clones ranked in the top ten supply approximately 0.55% of the sample. The study at large found these results: Between roughly 7 and 28% of SARS-CoV-2 clonotypes were also detected in SARS-CoV and/or HKU1 spike-stimulated secondary cultures, consistent with cross-reactivity. Several of the most expanded SARS-CoV-2-reactive clonotypes were present in two or all three memory subsets, which suggests intraclonal diversification.

As regards this clone: Its antigen specificity is not known. Per-base quality was not reported, and no clone a single base away is much larger than it.

Reading the label with the study, this specimen's time point is: sample from a COVID-19-recovered individual after infection. Patients who had recovered from mild-to-severe COVID-19 served as donors. Uncultured memory T cell samples were subjected to sequencing directly after ex vivo isolation. CD4+ total memory, central memory, effector memory and circulating T follicular helper cells were isolated from peripheral blood mononuclear cells. The TCR was taken from a human donor who had COVID-19. Sequencing used CD4+ T cells from peripheral blood, obtained after recovery from COVID-19.

In nucleotides, the sequence is TGTGCCAGCAGCCTAGGTTCCGCCTACGAGCAGTACTTC. Translated, it reads CASSLGSAYEQYF. The rearrangement joined TRBV9 to TRBJ2-7; the D gene identity is not certain. Trimming takes 4 bases from V and 2 bases from J, and the germline ends sit 10 bases apart. The CDR3 holds 13 amino acids from the cysteine to the phenylalanine. The CDR3 DNA has 39 bases and is translated from base 1. Based on the germline V gene, the CDR1 and CDR2 sequences are SGDLS and YYNGEE.